This TCR beta chain was found in a study of T cells in Graves' hyperthyroidism and ophthalmopathy (dated by TCRdb to about 2019). At the level of the whole study: Peripheral blood samples were taken at initial diagnosis, before any treatment was given. After sampling, hyperthyroidism patients received methimazole starting at 30 mg daily, and ophthalmopathy patients received high-dose intravenous methylprednisolone. To identify distinguishing TCR V-J signatures, a discovery cohort of 95 to 100 patients was used, comprising some 45 with Graves' ophthalmopathy and approximately 57 with stable Graves' hyperthyroidism. The roughly 94 discovery patients were randomly divided into training and test sets at a 7:3 ratio. Thyroid tissue and blood T-cell repertoires from six Graves' hyperthyroidism patients were also compared in the study. TCR Vbeta CDR3 sequencing of roughly 140 peripheral blood samples (roughly 43 ophthalmopathy, 75 hyperthyroidism and some 17 progressor patients) is reported in the paper. An independent validation cohort of under 20 hyperthyroidism patients and about 16 patients who later progressed to ophthalmopathy tested prospective prediction of ophthalmopathy.

The TCR beta CDR3 regions were amplified from RNA transcripts. A first-round RT-PCR of the TCR CDR3 used the HTBI primer set with the Qiagen OneStep RT-PCR kit. The libraries were constructed in a second round of multiplex PCR and then size-selected and purified. Libraries were sequenced paired-end with 100 bp reads on an Illumina HiSeq2000. In the paper's pipeline: SOAPnuke was used to process the raw data, with reads discarded if the reads contained adapters or uncalled bases, had a mean Phred below 15, or lacked an exact constant-primer or identifier match. COPE v1.2.5 was used to merge high-quality paired reads, and clonotypes were defined as unique nucleotide sequences. Clonotypes were aligned to IMGT TRBV, TRBD and TRBJ reference segments using MiTCR v1.1. Only V-J combinations with frequency above 0.0001, covering 99% to 99.2% of repertoires, were analysed. The TCS score was defined as F50 (clonal expansion) divided by E x V (chaos), with BLOSUM62-based TCRdist calculated between CDR3 peptides within each V-J. Welch's t-statistics and random forest reduced 450 to 600 V-J features to roughly 13, which were used in a naive Bayes classifier (R e1071). TCRdb redid the processing of the public reads, applying fastp at Q25 and MiXCR, and retained in-frame beta chains. Identical CDR3 protein sequences are pooled into one entry, listed with their most common genes and DNA. TCRdb, not the original authors, processed these V and J calls. The sample data list over 700,000 distinct CDR3 sequences, and roughly 20% of these were observed just once. The ten largest clones represent 15% to 20% of the sample.

Hyperthyroidism patients were newly diagnosed, with disease duration under 2 months, and aged 18 to 65 years. Any patient with an uncontrolled infection, another autoimmune disease, pregnancy or lactation was excluded. Diagnoses were established on the basis of clinical symptoms, serum thyroxine and TRAb, thyroid ultrasound, and orbital computed tomography. Blood from progressor patients was drawn when they were first diagnosed with hyperthyroidism, before any ophthalmopathy symptoms appeared. PBMCs were isolated from approximately 10 ml of fresh peripheral blood by Ficoll-Paque density gradient centrifugation. Progressor patients were first diagnosed with Graves' hyperthyroidism and then developed ophthalmopathy during follow-up. Trizol reagent was used to extract total RNA, and RNA quality was then checked on an Agilent 2100 Bioanalyzer. Results the study describes overall, beyond this receptor: In validation, progression to ophthalmopathy was predicted by the model with roughly 71% sensitivity and roughly 76% specificity, a median of 6.5 months before onset. In cross-validation, a model built on a 13 V-J signature told ophthalmopathy apart from stable hyperthyroidism with approximately 90% sensitivity and approximately 84% specificity, and in testing the same model reached 80%/75%. No statistical method was used to fix the sample size in advance, and group allocation was not hidden from the investigators. Most expanded thyroid clonotypes (frequency above 0.001) were also found in blood, which suggests that blood repertoires may mirror thyroid immune responses.

Of note for this clonotype: Its antigen specificity is not known. Qualities for individual bases were not recorded, and no much larger clone is one base off.

The receptor was derived from a woman in her 50s with Graves' hyperthyroidism that later progressed to Graves' ophthalmopathy. The sample was blood.

The CDR3 reads as follows: CASSEAPDRFLYKLFF. The nucleotides are TGTGCCAGCAGTGAAGCCCCGGACAGGTTTCTTTACAAACTGTTTTTT. This chain joins TRBV2 to TRBJ1-4, and TRBD1 aligns with 7 junction nucleotides. Relative to germline, V is missing 0 bases and J is missing 11 bases, with 12 bases of the junction outside any gene match. For CDR1 and CDR2, the germline V gene lists SNHLY and FYNNEI. The CDR3 measures 16 amino acids from cysteine to phenylalanine. The entry retains the CDR3 DNA only, 48 bases that are in frame from base 1.